Sequencing of this TCR beta chain was carried out in a study of T-cell memory formation after mild COVID-19 (dated by TCRdb to the early 2020s). In the study overall: Most TCR sequence clusters were specific to one of the two donors. Two young, previously healthy adult volunteers, one female and one male, were included in the cohort. In a couple of donors, T-cell clones that expanded and contracted after mild COVID-19 were tracked by sequencing TCRalpha and TCRbeta repertoires over time. The paper as a whole reports these results and caveats: Only a couple of mild cases were covered in the study, and larger cohorts including severe cases with pre-infection samples were considered necessary. Contracting CD4+ clones were found mainly in CM and EM memory subsets, while CD8+ clones were enriched in EMRA. From day 15 to 85, contracting clones showed balanced CD4/CD8 phenotypes, whereas a second wave of clones that expanded from day 15 to 37 leaned towards CD4+. The detection of some responding clones in pre-infection memory suggests that pre-existing cross-reactive memory T cells joined the SARS-CoV-2 response. Whether the second-wave clones peaking on day 37 were SARS-CoV-2 specific was not confirmed.

As to this clonotype: The antigen this receptor binds is unknown. Base-call qualities are not available, and no considerably larger clone is one nucleotide away.

Ficoll-Paque density gradient centrifugation was the method used to isolate PBMCs. Sequencing relied on an Illumina NovaSeq 6000. cDNA libraries for TCRalpha and TCRbeta were prepared by 5'RACE using constant-segment primers, with sample barcodes and unique molecular identifiers added. RNA was extracted from every sample with Trizol reagent. The libraries were amplified in two PCR steps, and the second step added a second sample barcode and Illumina TruSeq adapters. Sequencing of the libraries was done on an Illumina NovaSeq, producing 2 x 150 bp paired-end reads. Concerning the study's data processing: With migec v1.2.7, reads were demultiplexed and then collapsed into UMI-guided consensus sequences. Using mixcr v2.1.11, UMI consensuses were aligned to TRA and TRB V and J templates and then assembled into clonotypes. A clonotype was counted as expanded or contracted only when both edgeR and NoisET called the clonotype significant, with the noise models trained on biological replicates. For edgeR calls, the thresholds were a false discovery rate-adjusted p below 0.01 and a log2 fold-change of 1. As an exploratory analysis of dynamics, max-normalized trajectories of the 1000 most abundant clonotypes were examined by PCA with hierarchical clustering. Separately sequenced CD4+ and CD8+ repertoires were used to assign a CD4 or CD8 phenotype to each responding clone. TCRdb's own reprocessing of the public reads used fastp at Q25 and MiXCR and kept productive beta chains. One record per CDR3 amino acid sequence lists the most common genes and DNA. None of the V and J calls come from the authors' own analysis; TCRdb made them. The sample contains more than 450,000 distinct CDR3 sequences, around 17% of them found a single time. Around 12% of the sample is held by the ten biggest clonotypes.

As encoded in the germline V gene, CDR1 is LGHNA while CDR2 is YNFKEQ. Including cysteine and phenylalanine, the CDR3 has 20 amino acids. The read is trimmed to its CDR3 DNA, 60 bases read in frame from base 1. Here V drops 2 bases and J drops 0 bases, and the junction holds 16 bases not matched to any gene. Material for sequencing was PBMCs or a T cell subset sorted from them (not recorded which). This chain is built from TRBV4-2 and TRBJ2-7, with TRBD1 identical over 10 junction bases. The clonotype originates from an adult woman who had mild COVID-19 (a few samples of this study predate the infection). The sample titles of this study are shuffled in the database, so cell type and time point are left out; the donor was told from shared clones. At the DNA level, the sequence is TGTGCCAGCAGCCAACTCGGGGTTAGGACAGGGGGACGAGTCTCCTACGAGCAGTACTTC. Translated, it reads CASSQLGVRTGGRVSYEQYF.